These 5 T cell receptor beta chains came from one sample sequenced in a study of CXCR3-negative and CXCR3-positive naive CD8 T cells. Study-wide findings and caveats: The study found more hydrophobic TRB CDR3s in CXCR3-positive naive cells than in CXCR3-negative naive cells.

The method, 5' RACE with UMI labels, was used to prepare the TRB cDNA libraries. For each CDR3 protein, TCRdb gives one entry from its re-call of the 5' RACE reads, without DNA. The table lists 100,000 to 150,000 distinct CDR3 sequences, with roughly 0.41% in the top ten. Their antigens remain unidentified. Sequenced: naive CXCR3+ CD8+ T cells from blood. Stated subset: CD45RO-CCR7+CD27+CD95- naive CD8+ T cells expressing CXCR3 (TNR3+). The receptors were sampled from a human donor in good health. Some clones in this sample may be carry-over from other donors' samples.

The gene calls are TRBV7-8 and TRBJ2-3; the TRBD1 assignment by TCRdb is unverifiable without DNA. Per the germline V gene, CDR1 is SGHVS and CDR2 is FQNEAQ. This CDR3 spans 18 amino acids. The CDR3 region is CASSTTPRDREVTDTQYF.

This chain connects TRBV5-1 to TRBJ2-7; the TCRdb D gene call, TRBD1, has no DNA to confirm it. There are 15 residues in the CDR3. Germline V gene lookup returns CDR1 SGHRS and CDR2 YFSETQ. CDR3 region: CASSQERGAAAEQYF.

This chain connects TRBV2 to TRBJ2-1; TCRdb returns TRBD1, unconfirmable since there is no DNA. This CDR3 is 14 amino acids long. From germline, CDR1 is SNHLY and CDR2 FYNNEI. The CDR3 spells CASNPEWAADEQFF. Combining the CDR3 with reference TRBV2 and TRBJ2-1 gives the whole variable domain EPEVTQTPSHQVTQMGQEVILRCVPISNHLYFYWYRQILGQKVEFLVSFYNNEISEKSEIFDDQFSVERPDGSNFTLKIRSTKLEDSAMYFCASNPEWAADEQFFGPGTRLTVL.

Here the CDR3 reads CATQQSGVAGAYNEQFF. The rearrangement joins TRBV15 to TRBJ2-1. This CDR3 contains 17 residues. Germline CDR1 reads LNHNV; CDR2 reads YYDKDF (reference sequence).

The V gene is TRBV5-1, the J gene TRBJ2-7; checking the TCRdb D call of TRBD2 is not possible without DNA. The CDR3 runs 14 residues. Germline V gene sequence: CDR1 SGHRS, CDR2 YFSETQ. This CDR3 is CASSFTDGSYEQYF.